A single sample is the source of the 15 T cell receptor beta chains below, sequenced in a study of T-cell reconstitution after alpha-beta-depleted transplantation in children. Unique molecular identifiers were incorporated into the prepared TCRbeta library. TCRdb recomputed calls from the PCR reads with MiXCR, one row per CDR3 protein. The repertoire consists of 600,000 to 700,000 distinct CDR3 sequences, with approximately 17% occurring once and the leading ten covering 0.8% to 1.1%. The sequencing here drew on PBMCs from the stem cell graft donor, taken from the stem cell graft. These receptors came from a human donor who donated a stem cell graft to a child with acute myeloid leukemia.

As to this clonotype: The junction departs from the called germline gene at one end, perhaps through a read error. The CDR3 DNA sequence: TGCTGTGCTAGAGATAGGAGAGGGGGCGCCTACAATGAGCAGTTCTTC. It yields the protein CCARDRRGGAYNEQFF. J is TRBJ2-1 and V is TRBV20-1; 7 bases map to TRBD1. Germline CDR1 reads DFQATT; CDR2 reads SNEGSKA (reference sequence). The CDR3 sequence is 16 residues long.

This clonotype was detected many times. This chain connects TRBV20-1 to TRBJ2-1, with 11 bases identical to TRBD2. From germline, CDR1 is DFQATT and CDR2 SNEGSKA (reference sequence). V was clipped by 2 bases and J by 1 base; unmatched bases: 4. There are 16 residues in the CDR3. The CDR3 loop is CSARKTSGGSYNEQFF. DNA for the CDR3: TGCAGTGCTAGAAAAACTAGCGGGGGATCCTACAATGAGCAGTTCTTC.

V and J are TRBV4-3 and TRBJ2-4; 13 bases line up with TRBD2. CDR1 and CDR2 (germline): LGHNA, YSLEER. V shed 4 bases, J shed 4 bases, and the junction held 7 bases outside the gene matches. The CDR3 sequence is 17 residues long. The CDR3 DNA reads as TGCGCCAGCAGCCCTCGACTAGCGGGGGGCCTTAAAAACATTCAGTACTTC. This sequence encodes CASSPRLAGGLKNIQYF.

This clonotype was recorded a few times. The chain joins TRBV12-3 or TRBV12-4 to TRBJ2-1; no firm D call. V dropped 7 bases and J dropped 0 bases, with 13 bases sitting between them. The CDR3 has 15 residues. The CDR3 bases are TGTGCCAGCAACCTGGGCAGGAGCTCCTACAATGAGCAGTTCTTC. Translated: CASNLGRSSYNEQFF.

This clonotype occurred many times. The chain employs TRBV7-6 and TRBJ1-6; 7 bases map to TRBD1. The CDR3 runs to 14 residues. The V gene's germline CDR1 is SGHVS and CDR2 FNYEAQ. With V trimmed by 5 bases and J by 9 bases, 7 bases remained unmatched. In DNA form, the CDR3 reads TGTGCCAGCAGCCCCCGGGACAGAAGTTCACCCCTCCACTTT. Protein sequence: CASSPRDRSSPLHF.

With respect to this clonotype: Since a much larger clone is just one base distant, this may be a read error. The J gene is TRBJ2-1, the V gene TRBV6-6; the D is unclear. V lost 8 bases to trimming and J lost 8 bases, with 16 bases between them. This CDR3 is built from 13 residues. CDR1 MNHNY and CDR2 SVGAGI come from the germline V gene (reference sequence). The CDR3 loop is CASDAYKNDEQFF. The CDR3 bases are TGTGCCAGCGACGCTTACAAGAACGATGAGCAGTTCTTC.

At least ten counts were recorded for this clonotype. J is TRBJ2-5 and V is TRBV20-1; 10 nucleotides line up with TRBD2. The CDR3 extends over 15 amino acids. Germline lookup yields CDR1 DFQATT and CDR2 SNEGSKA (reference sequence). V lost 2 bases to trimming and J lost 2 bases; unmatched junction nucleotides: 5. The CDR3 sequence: CSARLLAGLQETQYF. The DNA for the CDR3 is TGCAGTGCTAGACTACTAGCGGGGTTACAAGAGACCCAGTACTTC.

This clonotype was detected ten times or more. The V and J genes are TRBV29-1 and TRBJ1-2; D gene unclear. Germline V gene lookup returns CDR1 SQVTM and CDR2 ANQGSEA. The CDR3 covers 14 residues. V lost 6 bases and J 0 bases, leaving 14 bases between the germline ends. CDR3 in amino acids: CSVPEEPPNYGYTF. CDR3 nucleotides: TGCAGCGTGCCAGAAGAGCCCCCTAACTATGGCTACACCTTC.

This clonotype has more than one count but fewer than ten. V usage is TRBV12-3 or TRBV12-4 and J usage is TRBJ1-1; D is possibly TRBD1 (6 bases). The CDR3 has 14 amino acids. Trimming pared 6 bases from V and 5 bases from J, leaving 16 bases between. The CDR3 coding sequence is TGTGCCAGCAGATTACAGGGCGCGGAGACTGAAGCTTTCTTT. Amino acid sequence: CASRLQGAETEAFF.

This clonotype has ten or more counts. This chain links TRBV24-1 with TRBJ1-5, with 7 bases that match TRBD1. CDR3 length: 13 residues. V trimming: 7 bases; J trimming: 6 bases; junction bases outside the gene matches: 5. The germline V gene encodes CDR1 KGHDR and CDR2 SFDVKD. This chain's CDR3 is CATSDRVGQPQHF. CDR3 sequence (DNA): TGTGCCACCAGCGACAGGGTAGGTCAGCCCCAGCATTTT.

CDR3 region: CASSLSNSLNTEAFF. CDR3 in DNA: TGTGCCAGCAGCTTAAGTAACTCACTGAACACTGAAGCTTTCTTT. The chain uses TRBV7-2 and TRBJ1-1; D is undetermined. In germline, CDR1 is SGHTA, CDR2 FQGNSA. The CDR3 has 15 residues. V was pared by 2 bases and J by 0 bases, with 10 bases between.

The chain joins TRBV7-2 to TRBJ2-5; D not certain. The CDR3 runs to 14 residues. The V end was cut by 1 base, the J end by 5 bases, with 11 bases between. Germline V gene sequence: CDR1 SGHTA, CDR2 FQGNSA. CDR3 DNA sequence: TGTGCCAGCAGCTTAGAGGTGGCTGGGGAGACCCAGTACTTC. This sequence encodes CASSLEVAGETQYF.

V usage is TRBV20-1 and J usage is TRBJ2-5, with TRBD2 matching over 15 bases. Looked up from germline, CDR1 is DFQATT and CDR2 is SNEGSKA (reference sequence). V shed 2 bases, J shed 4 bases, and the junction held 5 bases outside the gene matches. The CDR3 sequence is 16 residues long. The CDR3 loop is CSARTPGLAGGETQYF. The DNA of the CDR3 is TGCAGTGCTAGAACGCCGGGACTAGCGGGGGGAGAGACCCAGTACTTC.

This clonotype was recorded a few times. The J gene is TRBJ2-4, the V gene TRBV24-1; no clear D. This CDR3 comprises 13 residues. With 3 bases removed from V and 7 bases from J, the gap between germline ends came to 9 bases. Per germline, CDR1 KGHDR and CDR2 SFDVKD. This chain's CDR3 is CATSDRGYNIQYF. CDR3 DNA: TGTGCCACCAGTGATCGAGGTTACAACATTCAGTACTTC.

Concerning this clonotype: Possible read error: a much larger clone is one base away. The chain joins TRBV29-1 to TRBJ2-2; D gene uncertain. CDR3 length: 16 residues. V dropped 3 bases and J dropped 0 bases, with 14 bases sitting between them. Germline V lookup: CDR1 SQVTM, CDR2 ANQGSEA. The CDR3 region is CSVETREGTNTGELFF. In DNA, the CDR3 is TGCAGCGTTGAGACCCGCGAAGGAACGAACACCGGGGAGCTGTTTTTT.